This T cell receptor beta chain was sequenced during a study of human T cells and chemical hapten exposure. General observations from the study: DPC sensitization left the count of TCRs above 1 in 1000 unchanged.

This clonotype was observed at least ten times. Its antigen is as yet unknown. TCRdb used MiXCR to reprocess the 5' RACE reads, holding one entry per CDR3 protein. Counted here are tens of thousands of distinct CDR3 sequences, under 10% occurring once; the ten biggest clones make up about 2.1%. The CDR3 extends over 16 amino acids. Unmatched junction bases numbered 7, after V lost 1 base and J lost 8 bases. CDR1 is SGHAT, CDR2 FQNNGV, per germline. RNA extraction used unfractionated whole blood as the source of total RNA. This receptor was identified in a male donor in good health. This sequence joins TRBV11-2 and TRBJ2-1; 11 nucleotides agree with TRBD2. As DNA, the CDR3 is TGTGCCAGCAGCTTAGCCTTCCCTAGCGGGGGGTATGAGCAGTTCTTC. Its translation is CASSLAFPSGGYEQFF.